This T cell receptor beta chain was recorded in a study of CD8+ T cells in alopecia areata. Study findings and constraints: Shared TCR sequences were less clear between patients than in mice, possibly partly from HLA diversity. The study also sequences resident alphabeta T cells of normal skin in scalp samples.

Sample treatment: oral pan-JAK inhibitor, 5-10 mg twice daily. With respect to this clone: Its antigen remains unknown.

Germline CDR1 MGHRA, CDR2 YSYEKL. Trimming took off 5 bases at V and 0 bases at J, with 14 bases between the two ends. CDR3 size: 17 residues. TCR sequencing used cDNA made by reverse transcription of extracted RNA. The data were produced by immunoSEQ multiplex PCR, yet TCRdb's version contains in-frame clones alone and is incomplete. Counted here are more than 130,000 clones, 80% to 90% occurring once; the ten biggest clones make up 20% to 30%. The sample here was CD8+ T cells sorted from blood, taken at week 4, from a patient treated with tofacitinib. J is TRBJ2-6 and V is TRBV4-1, with D perhaps given as TRBD1 or TRBD2 (5 bases each). The sequence derives from a human donor with alopecia areata. The CDR3 loop reads CASSSRGERSGANVLTF. CDR3 in DNA: TGCGCCAGCAGCTCGAGAGGGGAACGCTCTGGGGCCAACGTCCTGACTTTC.